This record covers a single T cell receptor (beta chain). Libraries targeted TCR beta using 5' RACE with UMIs. TCRdb re-called the 5' RACE reads; every CDR3 protein appears as one record, without DNA. There are roughly 10,000 distinct CDR3 sequences in the sample, with roughly 22% held by the top ten. The CDR3 loop spans 13 amino acids. CDR1 and CDR2 (germline): SEHNR, FQNEAQ (reference sequence). Stem-like CD8+ memory T cells, termed TSTEM, were CCR7+ PD-1- TIGIT-. The sample comes from a study of human CD8 memory T cell subsets. This chain links TRBV7-9 with TRBJ1-2. This clonotype originated in a human donor in good health. The sample comprised CD8+ stem-like memory T cells (TSCM and TCM) sorted from PBMCs. The sample's subset: stem-like memory CD8 T cells (TSTEM), CCR7+ PD-1- TIGIT-. CDR3 residues: CASSFENNYGYTF.